Described below is a single TCR beta chain sequence and its context. Libraries were prepared by immunoSEQ multiplex PCR; TCRdb keeps only in-frame clonotypes and omits some of them. The data contain more than 80,000 clones, about 90% of them singletons. The data derive from a study of T cell changes during pregnancy in multiple sclerosis. The CDR3 is 17 amino acids. The germline V gene has CDR1 SGHDN and CDR2 FVKESK. The J segment lost 3 bases and the V segment lost 1 base, leaving 9 bases of the junction unmatched. This clonotype was obtained from a female donor with multiple sclerosis, enrolled in a pregnancy study. Specimen: peripheral blood, collected before pregnancy. The chain links TRBV14 to TRBJ2-5, with 9 bases identical to TRBD2. In DNA, the CDR3 is TGTGCCAGCAGCCAAGTAATTGGTGCTAGCGGGGAAGAGACCCAGTACTTC. Protein sequence: CASSQVIGASGEETQYF.